The text below deals with one T cell receptor (beta chain). No cognate antigen has been identified for it. One base away there is no much larger clone; base qualities are not given. The sample's time point label is to be understood as: about 11 months on ibrutinib. For TCR beta library preparation, around 1.8 micrograms of genomic DNA were extracted from the cryopreserved PBMCs. Longitudinal blood samples from CLL patients receiving ibrutinib monotherapy were subjected to high-throughput TCR beta sequencing. The patients took part in an open-label, single-center phase 2 trial of ibrutinib monotherapy. Each clonotype received, on average, 10x coverage in deep resolution sequencing performed on a MiSeq, where the target depth lay between 1 in 1 million and 1 in 200,000 T cells. TCR beta libraries were generated with the immunoSEQ hsTCRB Kit. On the authors' methods: ImmunoSEQ Data Assistant and ImmunoSEQ Analyzer were used for data analysis, and V, D and J genes were assigned according to IMGT definitions. Clonality was computed as one minus normalized Shannon entropy of productive rearrangement frequencies, ranging from 0 to 1. Only overrepresented clonotypes making up at least 0.05% of each patient's repertoire were included in the public clonotype analysis. Approximately 13 age-matched healthy donor repertoires from immuneACCESS served as clonality controls. The source is immuneACCESS, and TCRdb retained only in-frame sequences with V and J called. Part of the clones is not carried over; for the studies checked, unresolved V genes explain less than half of this, and the remainder is unexplained. V and J calls and clone size come straight from that table; D and trimming were deduced from the DNA. The table for this sample lists approximately 190,000 clones; just under 80% of them were counted only once. The ten top clones hold 11% of the sample.

V and J lose 2 bases and 5 bases, and a span of 7 bases separates them. As encoded in the germline V gene, CDR1 is SGHTA while CDR2 is FQGNSA. Measured from the cysteine to the phenylalanine, the CDR3 is 12 residues long. The entry retains the CDR3 DNA only, 36 bases that are in frame from base 1. The sample originates from a study of cytotoxic CD8 clonotypes in ibrutinib-treated CLL (dated by TCRdb to the early 2020s). Background for the entire study: The cohort had 11 to 12 relapsed/refractory and under 16 treatment-naive patients; approximately 18 were IGHV unmutated. Of the roughly 79 people in the trial, 25 to 30 had longitudinal samples available. On average, each sample had hundreds of thousands of productive templates and almost 95,000 productive rearrangements. Every remission and progressive disease sample was obtained while ibrutinib was still being received by the patients. Cryopreserved peripheral blood mononuclear cells were collected before treatment, at response, and at either disease progression or sustained remission. Responses were partial in roughly 24 patients and complete in 2; after median approximately 69 months follow-up, about 14 stayed in remission and roughly twelve progressed. Response samples were taken after a median of roughly 12 months on treatment, ranging from about 6 to 36 months.

General study outcomes and caveats: Public clonotypes were rare and either contracted or stayed stable during treatment, and the rise in clonality at ibrutinib response reflected the expansion of private clonotypes. An increase in clonality was observed at ibrutinib response, with clonality remaining stable during sustained remission and falling back toward baseline at progression. Baseline clonality exceeded that of age-matched healthy donors and correlated strongly with circulating CD8+ T-cell counts. Sustained-remission and progressing patients did not have matched sampling times, and lymph node repertoires were not examined.

The rearrangement joined TRBV7-2 to TRBJ2-7; no D gene can be assigned with confidence. The starting material was PBMCs, obtained after 12 months of ibrutinib treatment. This TCR was sampled from a human donor with chronic lymphocytic leukemia. The CDR3 region reads CASSLRAHEQYF. The base sequence is TGTGCCAGCAGCTTACGGGCCCACGAGCAGTACTTC.